This T cell receptor (beta chain) came from a study of OX40 agonist ivuxolimab in advanced cancers. Study details: A history of anti-PD-1, anti-PD-L1 or anti-CTLA-4 therapy was acceptable, and more than 30% had some.

Study-level points and caveats: Dose levels from 0.1 to 3.0 mg/kg saw CD4+ and CD8+ blood T cells expand clonally by week 6.

Repertoires were generated with immunoSEQ multiplex PCR, while TCRdb's copy carries only in-frame clones and drops some. The table includes fewer than 95,000 clones, roughly 85% detected once. Note on this clone: The antigen remains unidentified.

The origin of this receptor is an adult with an advanced solid tumor such as melanoma, head and neck, liver or kidney cancer. The input for sequencing was CD4+ or CD8+ T cells sorted from blood, taken in a trial of the OX40 agonist ivuxolimab.

CDR3 in amino acids: CASSLDLSSGANVLTF. The CDR3 region has the DNA TGTGCCAGCAGCTTAGATTTAAGCTCTGGGGCCAACGTCCTGACTTTC. The chain recombines TRBV11-2 with TRBJ2-6; unclear D gene. The CDR3 consists of 16 residues. The ends were cut back, 0 bases at V and 0 bases at J, with 6 bases in the middle. The germline V gene encodes CDR1 SGHAT and CDR2 FQNNGV. The full variable domain, its missing parts supplied by reference TRBV11-2 and TRBJ2-6, is EAGVAQSPRYKIIEKRQSVAFWCNPISGHATLYWYQQILGQGPKLLIQFQNNGVVDDSQLPKDRFSAERLKGVDSTLKIQPAKLEDSAVYLCASSLDLSSGANVLTFGAGSRLTVL.